Listed here is a single TCR beta chain. Clones were sequenced by immunoSEQ multiplex PCR, and TCRdb holds only the in-frame ones, with some missing. The sample consists of around 120,000 clones, about 90% of them appearing once. This sample stems from a study of T cell responses to AZD1222 COVID-19 vaccine. The CDR3 runs 12 residues. The germline V gene has CDR1 KGHSH and CDR2 LQKENI. The germline V and J ends were trimmed by 3 bases and 1 base, with 4 bases remaining between them. The chain recombines TRBV18 with TRBJ2-7; unclear D gene. This receptor was obtained from an adult who received the AZD1222 COVID-19 vaccine. The specimen comprised peripheral blood, sampled 28 days after the second AZD1222 dose. CDR3 sequence reads: CASSPGSYEQYF. The CDR3 bases are TGTGCCAGCTCACCCGGGTCCTACGAGCAGTACTTC.